These 29 T cell receptor beta chains share one sample of origin, sequenced in a study of PD-L1 blockade in urothelial cancer. Generated by immunoSEQ multiplex PCR, the TCRdb table keeps only in-frame clones and is missing some. The sample records 130,000 or so clones, roughly 83% being singletons. Time point indicated: pretreatment peripheral blood. The specimen comprised PBMCs, sampled around atezolizumab (anti-PD-L1) treatment. These receptors were obtained from a man aged 45-65 years with urothelial cancer.

The genes are TRBV4-1 and TRBJ2-3, with 7 bases aligning to TRBD2. The CDR3 length is 14 residues. Looked up from germline, CDR1 is MGHRA and CDR2 is YSYEKL. The V and J ends lost 0 bases and 3 bases, in that order; junction bases with no gene match: 0. CDR3 residues: CASSQERETDTQYF. Here the CDR3 DNA reads TGCGCCAGCAGCCAAGAGCGGGAGACAGATACGCAGTATTTT.

This clone is medium-sized by share. This chain uses TRBV7-9 with TRBJ2-1, with D maybe TRBD2 (7 bases). Trimming stripped 1 base from V and 10 bases from J, with 8 bases between. The length of the CDR3 is 12 residues. Germline loops: CDR1 SEHNR, CDR2 FQNEAQ (reference sequence). The CDR3 region is CASSLGGGEQFF. The CDR3 coding sequence is TGTGCCAGCAGCTTAGGGGGGGGCGAGCAGTTCTTC.

The chain joins TRBV5-1 to TRBJ2-5; 14 bases line up with TRBD2. V lost 4 bases and J lost 7; bases outside the gene matches: 6. This CDR3 has 15 residues. Per germline, CDR1 SGHRS and CDR2 YFSETQ. The CDR3 spells CASSPGTSGGGTQYF. The CDR3 DNA follows: TGCGCCAGCAGCCCGGGGACTAGCGGGGGCGGGACCCAGTACTTC.

This rearrangement joins TRBV9 to TRBJ1-6; TRBD1 might be the D (6 bases). Germline V gives CDR1 SGDLS, CDR2 YYNGEE. V gave up 3 bases and J gave up 14 bases, with 15 bases separating them. This CDR3 region has 13 residues. The CDR3 region is CASSGGQRSSLHF. The CDR3 bases are TGTGCCAGCAGCGGAGGACAGCGGTCCTCCCTCCACTTT.

The J gene is TRBJ2-1, the V gene TRBV11-2; D remains ambiguous. V lost 1 base, J lost 6 bases, and 4 bases lay in between. The V gene's germline CDR1 is SGHAT and CDR2 FQNNGV. This CDR3 comprises 12 residues. The CDR3 DNA reads TGTGCCAGCAGCTTAGTCGTCAATGAGCAGTTCTTC. Translation gives CASSLVVNEQFF.

The CDR3 DNA sequence: TGTGCCAGCAGCAAAGTTTGGTCCTCTATACGAGCTTTCTTT. Its translation: CASSKVWSSIRAFF. The chain combines TRBV21-1 with TRBJ1-1. TRBV21-1 is noted as a pseudogene. The CDR3 covers 14 residues.

This clone was observed a single time. The rearrangement joins TRBV7-8 to TRBJ2-7, with 7 positions matching TRBD1. This CDR3 spans 16 amino acids. V was clipped by 5 bases and J by 2 bases; unmatched bases: 12. Germline V gives CDR1 SGHVS, CDR2 FQNEAQ. The CDR3, as DNA: TGTGCCAGCAGCCCTCGACAGGGCTTCGGACCCTACGAGCAGTACTTC. It encodes CASSPRQGFGPYEQYF.

The CDR3 nucleotides are TGTGCCAGCAGTTACAGGGGCTCAGCCTACGAGCAGTACTTC. Translating it yields CASSYRGSAYEQYF. The rearrangement joins TRBV28 to TRBJ2-7, with 7 nucleotides matching TRBD1. Germline assignment: CDR1 MDHEN and CDR2 SYDVKM. V lost 4 bases, J lost 2 bases, and 5 bases stayed unmatched. The CDR3 is 14 amino acids.

The chain uses TRBV2 and TRBJ2-2; D unresolved. The CDR3 is made up of 15 amino acids. Between the trimmed V and J ends, which lost 4 bases and 2 bases, there was a span of 11 bases. Germline CDR1 reads SNHLY; CDR2 reads FYNNEI. The CDR3 sequence is CASSGNRRNTGELFF. CDR3 in DNA: TGTGCCAGCAGTGGTAACAGACGAAACACCGGGGAGCTGTTTTTT.

This sequence joins TRBV6-4 and TRBJ1-5, with 7 bases matching TRBD1. J lost 4 bases, V lost 10 bases, and 4 bases had no gene match. The CDR3 sequence is 12 residues long. In germline, CDR1 is MRHNA, CDR2 SNTAGT. In nucleotides, the CDR3 is TGTGCCACCGGGACAGTGAATCAGCCCCAGCATTTT. It codes for CATGTVNQPQHF.

The chain uses TRBV19 and TRBJ1-2, with unresolved D. The V end was cut by 7 bases, the J end by 5 bases, with 11 bases between. CDR1 is LNHDA, CDR2 SQIVND, per germline (reference sequence). The CDR3 length is 12 residues. This CDR3 is CASINSIYGYTF. The CDR3 nucleotides read TGTGCCAGTATCAACAGTATATATGGCTACACCTTC.

V and J are TRBV5-6 and TRBJ2-1; D is undetermined. The V and J ends lost 3 bases and 0 bases respectively, with 16 bases between them. Germline V gives CDR1 SGHDT, CDR2 YYEEEE. The CDR3 covers 17 residues. The CDR3 DNA reads TGTGCCAGCAGCTCCAGAATTAAATTCGACTCCTACAATGAGCAGTTCTTC. Protein sequence: CASSSRIKFDSYNEQFF.

This rearrangement joins TRBV7-9 to TRBJ2-3; a possible D gene is TRBD2 (6 bases). CDR3 size: 14 residues. Germline loops: CDR1 SEHNR, CDR2 FQNEAQ (reference sequence). V lost 2 bases and J lost 2, with 8 bases in between. The CDR3 bases are TGTGCCAGCAGCTTATTGCGGGACACAGATACGCAGTATTTT. This sequence encodes CASSLLRDTDTQYF.

The table lists this clone with a few counts. V and J are TRBV5-1 and TRBJ2-2; TRBD2 is a possible D gene (5 bases). Looked up from germline, CDR1 is SGHRS and CDR2 is YFSETQ. This CDR3 is built from 15 residues. V was clipped by 1 base and J by 4 bases, with 11 bases between them. The CDR3 nucleotides read TGCGCCAGCAGCTTGCTAGCCGCCCTCACCGGGGAGCTGTTTTTT. Translated: CASSLLAALTGELFF.

V and J are TRBV5-1 and TRBJ1-2; TRBD1 matches at 10 bases. CDR1 is SGHRS, CDR2 YFSETQ, per germline. V gave up 4 bases and J gave up 2 bases; unmatched junction bases: 17. The CDR3 is made up of 19 amino acids. CDR3 region: CASSHLTRDRGRGNYGYTF. In nucleotides, the CDR3 is TGCGCCAGCAGCCACCTGACTAGGGACAGGGGAAGGGGCAACTATGGCTACACCTTC.

V gene TRBV30 combines with J gene TRBJ2-7; TRBD2 is a possible D gene (8 bases). Trimming left V 0 bases short and J 4 bases short, with 16 bases between. From germline, CDR1 is GTSNPN and CDR2 SVGIG (reference sequence). CDR3 size: 15 residues. The CDR3, as DNA: TGTGCCTGGAGTGTGGGACTAGGGGGCGCGTACGAGCAGTACTTC. Translated, it gives CAWSVGLGGAYEQYF.

The V gene is TRBV7-3, the J gene TRBJ2-1; D is unresolved. Germline V gene sequence: CDR1 SGHTA, CDR2 FQGTGA. Trimming stripped 3 bases from V and 0 bases from J, with 12 bases between. This CDR3 has 16 residues. CDR3 DNA sequence: TGTGCCAGCAGCTTCGGCGGCGGTAGCTCCTACAATGAGCAGTTCTTC. This gives the protein CASSFGGGSSYNEQFF.

V gene TRBV11-2 combines with J gene TRBJ2-3; possibly TRBD1 for D (6 bases). V was cut by 5 bases and J by 4 bases, with 13 bases left in between. The CDR3 is made up of 14 amino acids. From germline, CDR1 is SGHAT and CDR2 FQNNGV. This CDR3 reads CASSPTGAADTQYF. CDR3 nucleotides: TGTGCCAGCAGCCCGACAGGAGCGGCAGATACGCAGTATTTT.

The chain is built from TRBV7-3 and TRBJ2-7; perhaps TRBD1 as D (5 bases). V dropped 5 bases and J dropped 6 bases, with 20 bases sitting between them. Germline V gene data show CDR1 as SGHTA and CDR2 as FQGTGA. The CDR3 spans 15 residues. CDR3 sequence (DNA): TGTGCCAGCAGCCCTTCCCAGGGTTTTCAATCCGAGCAGTACTTC. Translation: CASSPSQGFQSEQYF.

V is TRBV21-1 and J is TRBJ2-3; no check of the table's D call, TRBD2, against the DNA was made. TRBV21-1 is recorded as a pseudogene. CDR3 length equals 19 residues. This CDR3 reads CASSLHSGRARVHTDTQYF. DNA for the CDR3: TGTGCCAGCAGTCTACATAGCGGGAGGGCACGGGTCCACACAGATACGCAGTATTTT.

The V and J genes are TRBV18 and TRBJ2-3; 10 bases are shared with TRBD1. The CDR3 sequence is 16 residues long. With V trimmed by 2 bases and J by 4 bases, 6 bases remained unmatched. Germline values: CDR1 KGHSH, CDR2 LQKENI. The chain's CDR3 is CASSPSGTGAADTQYF. The DNA for the CDR3 is TGTGCCAGCTCACCATCCGGGACAGGGGCCGCAGATACGCAGTATTTT.

This sequence joins TRBV27 and TRBJ2-7; the D gene is possibly TRBD1 (6 bases). The CDR3 length is 16 residues. Trimming cost V 1 base and J 1 base, with 14 bases left between them. Germline CDR1 is MNHEY and CDR2 is SMNVEV (reference sequence). The CDR3 bases are TGTGCCAGCAGTTTATATGGGGGCCAAGGGTCCTACGAGCAGTACTTC. It specifies CASSLYGGQGSYEQYF.

The chain links TRBV27 to TRBJ2-1; 10 nucleotides line up with TRBD1. This CDR3 has 13 amino acids. Trimming cost V 8 bases and J 5 bases; bases outside gene matches: 3. Germline V lookup: CDR1 MNHEY, CDR2 SMNVEV (reference sequence). CDR3 nucleotide sequence: TGTGCCAGCGGGACAGGGGACCACAATGAGCAGTTCTTC. This gives the protein CASGTGDHNEQFF.

CDR3 residues: CSVGPAGGYEQYF. The CDR3 DNA sequence: TGCAGCGTTGGGCCCGCAGGGGGATACGAGCAGTACTTC. The chain joins TRBV29-1 to TRBJ2-7; TRBD1 matches at 7 bases. The V gene's germline CDR1 is SQVTM and CDR2 ANQGSEA. This CDR3 has 13 amino acids. Germline trimming cut 4 bases from V and 4 bases from J; bases unmatched to any gene: 7.

CDR3 bases: TGCGCCAGCAGCATCTTAGCGGGAGGACGCAATGAGCAGTTCTTC. Translation: CASSILAGGRNEQFF. The rearrangement uses TRBV5-1 and TRBJ2-1; TRBD2 matches at 10 bases. This CDR3 contains 15 residues. Germline V gene sequence: CDR1 SGHRS, CDR2 YFSETQ. V shed 4 bases, J shed 6 bases, and the junction held 7 bases outside the gene matches.

This chain connects TRBV4-1 to TRBJ1-3; weak D call: TRBD1 (5 bases). Trimming took 7 bases from V and 0 from J, leaving 16 bases between them. Per germline, CDR1 MGHRA and CDR2 YSYEKL. The CDR3 runs to 16 residues. The chain's CDR3 is CASTREGTSSGNTIYF. CDR3 bases: TGCGCCAGCACCAGGGAGGGGACCTCCTCTGGAAACACCATATATTTT.

The V gene is TRBV11-2, the J gene TRBJ2-1; D may be TRBD1 (6 bases). Trimming pared 1 base from V and 3 bases from J, leaving 13 bases between. CDR3 length: 16 residues. Germline V lookup: CDR1 SGHAT, CDR2 FQNNGV. The CDR3 is CASSLVPGQSYNEQFF. CDR3 coding DNA: TGTGCCAGCAGCTTAGTACCAGGACAGAGCTACAATGAGCAGTTCTTC.

This rearrangement joins TRBV18 to TRBJ1-2, with D maybe TRBD1 (6 bases). Trimming removed 3 bases at V and 4 bases at J, with 12 bases between. Germline values: CDR1 KGHSH, CDR2 LQKENI. The CDR3 spans 14 residues. The CDR3 DNA is TGTGCCAGCTCACCGGACAGATCCTTCTATGGCTACACCTTC. It translates to CASSPDRSFYGYTF.

CDR3 sequence (DNA): TGTGCCAGCTCACCGGGGGCAGCAGGCTACACCTTC. Translation: CASSPGAAGYTF. The J gene is TRBJ1-2, the V gene TRBV18, with a possible D match to TRBD1 (6 bases). CDR1 KGHSH and CDR2 LQKENI come from the germline V gene. This CDR3 region has 12 residues. V lost 3 bases and J 8 bases, leaving 10 bases between the germline ends.